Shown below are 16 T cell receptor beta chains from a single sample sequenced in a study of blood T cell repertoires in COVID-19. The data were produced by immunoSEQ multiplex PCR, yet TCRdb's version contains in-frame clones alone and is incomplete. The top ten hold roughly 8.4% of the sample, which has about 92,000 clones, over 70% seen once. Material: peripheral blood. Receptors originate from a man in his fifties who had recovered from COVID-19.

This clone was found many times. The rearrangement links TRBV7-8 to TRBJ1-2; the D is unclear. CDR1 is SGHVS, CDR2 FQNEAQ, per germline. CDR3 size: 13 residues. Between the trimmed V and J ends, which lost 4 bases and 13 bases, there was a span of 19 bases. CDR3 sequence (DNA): TGTGCCAGCAGCTCGCCTCTTGAATTGGCTGGCACCTTC. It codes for CASSSPLELAGTF.

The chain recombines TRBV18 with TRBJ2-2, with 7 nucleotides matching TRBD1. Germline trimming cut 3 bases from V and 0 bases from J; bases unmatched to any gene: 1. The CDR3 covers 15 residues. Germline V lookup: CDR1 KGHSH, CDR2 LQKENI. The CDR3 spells CASSPGTANTGELFF. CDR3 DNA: TGTGCCAGCTCACCGGGGACAGCGAACACCGGGGAGCTGTTTTTT.

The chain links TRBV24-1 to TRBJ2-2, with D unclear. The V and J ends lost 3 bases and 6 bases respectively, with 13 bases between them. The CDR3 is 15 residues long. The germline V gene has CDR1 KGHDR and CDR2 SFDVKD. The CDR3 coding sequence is TGTGCCACCAGTGATCCCTCAGGATTATCCGGGGAGCTGTTTTTT. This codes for CATSDPSGLSGELFF.

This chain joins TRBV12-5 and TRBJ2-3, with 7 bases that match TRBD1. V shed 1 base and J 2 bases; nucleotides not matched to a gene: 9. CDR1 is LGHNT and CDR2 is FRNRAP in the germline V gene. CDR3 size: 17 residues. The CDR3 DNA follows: TGTGCTAGTGGTTTGGGAAGGACAGGCCGGATCACAGATACGCAGTATTTT. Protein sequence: CASGLGRTGRITDTQYF. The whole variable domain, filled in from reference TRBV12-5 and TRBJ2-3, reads DARVTQTPRHKVTEMGQEVTMRCQPILGHNTVFWYRQTMMQGLELLAYFRNRAPLDDSGMPKDRFSAEMPDATLATLKIQPSEPRDSAVYFCASGLGRTGRITDTQYFGPGTRLTVL.

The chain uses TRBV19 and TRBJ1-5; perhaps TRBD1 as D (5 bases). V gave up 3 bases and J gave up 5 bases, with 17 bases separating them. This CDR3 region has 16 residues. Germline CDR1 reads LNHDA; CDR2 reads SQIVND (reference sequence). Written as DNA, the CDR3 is TGTGCCAGTAGTATCACCTTGACAGAGTCCTATCAGCCCCAGCATTTT. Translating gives CASSITLTESYQPQHF.

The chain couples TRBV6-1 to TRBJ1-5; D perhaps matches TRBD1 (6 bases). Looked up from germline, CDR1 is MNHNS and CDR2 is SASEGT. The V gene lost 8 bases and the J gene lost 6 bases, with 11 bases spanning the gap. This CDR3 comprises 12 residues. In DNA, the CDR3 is TGTGCCAGCCAGGGGAGATTTCAGCCCCAGCATTTT. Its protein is CASQGRFQPQHF.

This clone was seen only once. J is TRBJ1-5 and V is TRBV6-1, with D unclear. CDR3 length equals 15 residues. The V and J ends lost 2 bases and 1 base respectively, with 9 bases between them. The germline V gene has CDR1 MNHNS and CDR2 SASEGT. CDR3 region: CASSETAGSNQPQHF. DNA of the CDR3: TGTGCCAGCAGTGAAACTGCGGGAAGCAATCAGCCCCAGCATTTT.

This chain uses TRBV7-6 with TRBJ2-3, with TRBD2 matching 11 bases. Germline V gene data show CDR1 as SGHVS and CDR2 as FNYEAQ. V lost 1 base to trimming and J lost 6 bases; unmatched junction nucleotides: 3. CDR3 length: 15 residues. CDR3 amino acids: CASSLDTSGSDTQYF. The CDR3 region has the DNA TGTGCCAGCAGCTTAGATACTAGCGGGAGTGATACGCAGTATTTT.

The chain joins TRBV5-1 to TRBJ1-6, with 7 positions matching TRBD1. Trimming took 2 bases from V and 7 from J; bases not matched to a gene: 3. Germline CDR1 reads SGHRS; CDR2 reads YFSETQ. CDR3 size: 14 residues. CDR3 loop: CASSFETGNSPLHF. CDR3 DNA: TGCGCCAGCAGCTTCGAGACAGGGAATTCACCCCTCCACTTT.

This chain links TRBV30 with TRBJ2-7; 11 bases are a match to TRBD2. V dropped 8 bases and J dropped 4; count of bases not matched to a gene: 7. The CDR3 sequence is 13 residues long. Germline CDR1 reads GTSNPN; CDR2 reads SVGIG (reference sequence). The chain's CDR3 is CAGSRTSGYEQYF. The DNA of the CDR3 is TGTGCCGGGTCCCGGACTAGCGGGTACGAGCAGTACTTC. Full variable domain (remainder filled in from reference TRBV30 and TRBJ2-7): SQTIHQWPATLVQPVGSPLSLECTVEGTSNPNLYWYRQAAGRGLQLLFYSVGIGQISSEVPQNLSASRPQDRQFILSSKKLLLSDSGFYLCAGSRTSGYEQYFGPGTRLTVT.

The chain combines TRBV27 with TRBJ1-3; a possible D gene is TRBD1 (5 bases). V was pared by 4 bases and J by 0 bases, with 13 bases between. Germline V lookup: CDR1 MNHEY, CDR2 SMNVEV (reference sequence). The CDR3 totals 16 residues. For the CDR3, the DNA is TGTGCCAGCAGTTCTCTGGGGCAAAGCTCTGGAAACACCATATATTTT. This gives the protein CASSSLGQSSGNTIYF.

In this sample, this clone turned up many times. The CDR3 sequence is CASSLATAGDKVEQFF. CDR3 bases: TGTGCCAGCAGCTTAGCCACAGCGGGAGATAAGGTTGAGCAGTTCTTC. The gene calls are TRBV7-9 and TRBJ2-1; 8 nucleotides align to TRBD2. J was trimmed by 9 bases and V by 0 bases; bases with no gene match: 10. Germline CDR1 is SEHNR and CDR2 is FQNEAQ (reference sequence). This CDR3 region has 16 residues. Full variable domain (remainder filled in from reference TRBV7-9 and TRBJ2-1): DTGVSQNPRHKITKRGQNVTFRCDPISEHNRLYWYRQTLGQGPEFLTYFQNEAQLEKSRLLSDRFSAERPKGSFSTLEIQRTEQGDSAMYLCASSLATAGDKVEQFFGPGTRLTVL.

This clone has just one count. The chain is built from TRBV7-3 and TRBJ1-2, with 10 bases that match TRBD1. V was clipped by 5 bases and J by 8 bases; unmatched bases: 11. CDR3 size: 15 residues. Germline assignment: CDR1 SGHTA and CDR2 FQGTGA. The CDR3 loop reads CASSAGGQGSDGYTF. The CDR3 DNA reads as TGTGCCAGCAGCGCGGGGGGACAGGGGAGCGACGGCTACACCTTC.

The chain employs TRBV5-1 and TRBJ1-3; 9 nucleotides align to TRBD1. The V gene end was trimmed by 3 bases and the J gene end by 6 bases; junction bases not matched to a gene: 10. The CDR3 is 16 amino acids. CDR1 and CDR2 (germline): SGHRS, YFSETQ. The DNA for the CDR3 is TGCGCCAGCAGCTCCGGGACAGGGACCGAATCAAACACCATATATTTT. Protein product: CASSSGTGTESNTIYF.

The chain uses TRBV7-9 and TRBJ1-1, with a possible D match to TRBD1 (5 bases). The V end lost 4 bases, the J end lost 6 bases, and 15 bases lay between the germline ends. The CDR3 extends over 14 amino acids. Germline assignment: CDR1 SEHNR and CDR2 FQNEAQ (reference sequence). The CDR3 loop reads CASSSLQARAEAFF. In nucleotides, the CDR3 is TGTGCCAGCAGCTCCCTACAGGCCCGAGCTGAAGCTTTCTTT.

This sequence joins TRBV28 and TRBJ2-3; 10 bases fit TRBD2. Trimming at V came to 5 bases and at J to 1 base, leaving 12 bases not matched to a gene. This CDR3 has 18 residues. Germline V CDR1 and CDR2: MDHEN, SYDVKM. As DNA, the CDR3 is TGTGCCAGCAGTCCTCTAGCGGGAGTGTATTTCGGCACAGATACGCAGTATTTT. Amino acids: CASSPLAGVYFGTDTQYF.